The 14 T cell receptor beta chains below all came from one sample that was sequenced in a study of blood T cell repertoires in COVID-19. The method was immunoSEQ multiplex PCR; TCRdb's version includes in-frame clones alone and lacks a portion of them. The table has around 250,000 clones, approximately 84% seen once. The sequencing input was peripheral blood. The receptors shown here come from a man over 45 with active or convalescent COVID-19.

V is TRBV24-1 and J is TRBJ2-3, with D tentatively TRBD2 (6 bases). CDR3 length equals 13 residues. CDR1 is KGHDR, CDR2 SFDVKD, per germline. The ends were cut back, 6 bases at V and 5 bases at J, with 11 bases in the middle. This CDR3 is CATSSAGLDTQYF. In DNA, the CDR3 is TGTGCCACCAGTTCAGCGGGTTTAGATACGCAGTATTTT.

The gene calls are TRBV7-9 and TRBJ1-1; 7 bases fit TRBD1. This CDR3 comprises 14 residues. The ends lost 5 bases at V and 3 bases at J; junction bases unmatched: 6. Germline V gene data show CDR1 as SEHNR and CDR2 as FQNEAQ (reference sequence). CDR3 DNA sequence: TGTGCCAGCAGCGCCGACAGGGTATACACTGAAGCTTTCTTT. Translating gives CASSADRVYTEAFF. The variable domain in full, with the rest retrieved from reference TRBV7-9 and TRBJ1-1, is DTGVSQNPRHKITKRGQNVTFRCDPISEHNRLYWYRQTLGQGPEFLTYFQNEAQLEKSRLLSDRFSAERPKGSFSTLEIQRTEQGDSAMYLCASSADRVYTEAFFGQGTRLTVV.

This clone was picked up one time. V is TRBV7-2 and J is TRBJ1-5; D uncertain. V gave up 0 bases and J gave up 1 base, with 10 bases separating them. Looked up from germline, CDR1 is SGHTA and CDR2 is FQGNSA. This CDR3 spans 16 amino acids. CDR3 in amino acids: CASSLAREGSNQPQHF. DNA for the CDR3: TGTGCCAGCAGCTTAGCGAGGGAGGGCAGCAATCAGCCCCAGCATTTT.

The chain joins TRBV7-9 to TRBJ2-1; 10 nucleotides match TRBD2. The CDR3 covers 15 residues. With 5 bases clipped from V and 5 bases from J, the junction kept 6 bases outside the gene matches. Germline V gene data show CDR1 as SEHNR and CDR2 as FQNEAQ (reference sequence). The CDR3 DNA follows: TGTGCCAGCAGCCAGACTAGCGGGTGGGACAATGAGCAGTTCTTC. It translates to CASSQTSGWDNEQFF. Looking up the rest from reference TRBV7-9 and TRBJ2-1 gives the full variable domain: DTGVSQNPRHKITKRGQNVTFRCDPISEHNRLYWYRQTLGQGPEFLTYFQNEAQLEKSRLLSDRFSAERPKGSFSTLEIQRTEQGDSAMYLCASSQTSGWDNEQFFGPGTRLTVL.

The genes are TRBV27 and TRBJ1-4, with D possibly being TRBD1 (6 bases). V dropped 4 bases and J dropped 10 bases, with 13 bases sitting between them. Germline V gene lookup returns CDR1 MNHEY and CDR2 SMNVEV (reference sequence). There are 13 residues in the CDR3. The CDR3 coding sequence is TGTGCCAGCAGTTCCAGGGGTAGCACAAAACTGTTTTTT. It translates to CASSSRGSTKLFF. The variable domain in full, completed from reference TRBV27 and TRBJ1-4, reads EAQVTQNPRYLITVTGKKLTVTCSQNMNHEYMSWYRQDPGLGLRQIYYSMNVEVTDKGDVPEGYKVSRKEKRNFPLILESPSPNQTSLYFCASSSRGSTKLFFGSGTQLSVL.

The chain employs TRBV28 and TRBJ2-7; D perhaps matches TRBD2 (6 bases). The CDR3 is made up of 16 amino acids. The germline V gene has CDR1 MDHEN and CDR2 SYDVKM. The V end lost 5 bases, the J end lost 2 bases, and 19 bases lay between the germline ends. The DNA of the CDR3 is TGTGCCAGCAGTACTCGTCTGGGACTTACAGCCTACGAGCAGTACTTC. Translating gives CASSTRLGLTAYEQYF.

This chain uses TRBV5-5 with TRBJ2-7; TRBD1 aligns across 9 bases. The CDR3 is 17 residues long. With 2 bases clipped from V and 1 base from J, the junction kept 10 bases outside the gene matches. Germline CDR1 and CDR2: SGHKS and YYEKEE (reference sequence). In nucleotides, the CDR3 is TGTGCCAGCAGCTTAATTCTCACAGGGGGCGCATCCTACGAGCAGTACTTC. Translated, it gives CASSLILTGGASYEQYF.

In this sample, this clone turned up once. The CDR3 DNA follows: TGTGCCAGCAGTTTGGAGAGCGAAGCTTTCTTT. It translates to CASSLESEAFF. The gene calls are TRBV28 and TRBJ1-1; unclear D gene. This CDR3 has 11 amino acids. Germline-derived CDR1 and CDR2 are MDHEN and SYDVKM. The ends were cut back, 3 bases at V and 8 bases at J, with 7 bases in the middle. Combining the CDR3 with reference TRBV28 and TRBJ1-1 gives the whole variable domain DVKVTQSSRYLVKRTGEKVFLECVQDMDHENMFWYRQDPGLGLRLIYFSYDVKMKEKGDIPEGYSVSREKKERFSLILESASTNQTSMYLCASSLESEAFFGQGTRLTVV.

This chain links TRBV2 with TRBJ2-2; TRBD2 aligns across 11 bases. The CDR3 has 18 residues. Germline loops: CDR1 SNHLY, CDR2 FYNNEI. J lost 0 bases, V lost 2 bases, and 5 bases had no gene match. For the CDR3, the DNA is TGTGCCAGCAGTGAACTCCTAGCGGGGGGAACGAACACCGGGGAGCTGTTTTTT. Its translation is CASSELLAGGTNTGELFF.

The chain combines TRBV25-1 with TRBJ2-7; possible D gene TRBD1, 7 bases. The V and J ends lost 6 bases and 5 bases respectively, with 17 bases between them. The CDR3 spans 14 residues. The germline V gene encodes CDR1 MGHDK and CDR2 SYGVNS. Here the CDR3 reads CASSLRGEWNEQYF. CDR3 nucleotides: TGTGCCAGCAGCCTCAGGGGGGAATGGAACGAGCAGTACTTC.

The chain has TRBV4-1 and TRBJ1-5, with TRBD1 identical over 8 bases. Germline-derived CDR1 and CDR2 are MGHRA and YSYEKL. The length of the CDR3 is 16 residues. J gave up 2 bases and V 3 bases, and 6 bases lay outside the gene matches. CDR3 amino acids: CASSHRTGIGNQPQHF. The CDR3 DNA sequence: TGCGCCAGCAGCCATAGGACAGGGATCGGCAATCAGCCCCAGCATTTT.

The chain employs TRBV4-1 and TRBJ1-1, with a tentative D call TRBD1 (5 bases). The CDR3 is 16 amino acids. CDR1 is MGHRA, CDR2 YSYEKL, per germline. Trimming shortened V by 1 base and J by 0 bases, and 12 bases separated the two germline ends. DNA of the CDR3: TGCGCCAGCAGCCAAGGGGAAGGGACTTTGAACACTGAAGCTTTCTTT. This gives the protein CASSQGEGTLNTEAFF.

J is TRBJ2-7 and V is TRBV5-1; D is unresolved. The germline V gene has CDR1 SGHRS and CDR2 YFSETQ. This CDR3 spans 14 amino acids. Trimming cost V 5 bases and J 1 base, with 13 bases left between them. The CDR3 spells CASRRQATSYEQYF. DNA for the CDR3: TGCGCCAGCAGACGGCAGGCCACTTCCTACGAGCAGTACTTC.

For this clone: The identical CDR3 is also encoded by other nucleotide sequences in the sample. This chain connects TRBV27 to TRBJ2-7; 8 nucleotides match TRBD1. V lost 2 bases and J lost 3; bases outside the gene matches: 0. The germline V gene encodes CDR1 MNHEY and CDR2 SMNVEV (reference sequence). This CDR3 has 13 amino acids. The CDR3 DNA follows: TGTGCCAGCAGTTTAGACAGGGGCTACGAGCAGTACTTC. Translation gives CASSLDRGYEQYF.